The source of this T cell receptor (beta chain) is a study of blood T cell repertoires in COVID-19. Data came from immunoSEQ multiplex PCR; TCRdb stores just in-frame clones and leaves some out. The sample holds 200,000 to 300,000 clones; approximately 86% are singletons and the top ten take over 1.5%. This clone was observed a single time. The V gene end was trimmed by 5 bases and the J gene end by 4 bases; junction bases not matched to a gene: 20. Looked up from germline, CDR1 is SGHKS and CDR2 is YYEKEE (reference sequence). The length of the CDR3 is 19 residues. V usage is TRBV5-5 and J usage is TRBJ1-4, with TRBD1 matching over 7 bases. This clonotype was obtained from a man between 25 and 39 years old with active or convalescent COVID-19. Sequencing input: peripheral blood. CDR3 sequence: CASRRQGGPEARDNEKLFF. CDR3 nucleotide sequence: TGTGCCAGCAGGCGTCAGGGGGGTCCGGAGGCGCGTGATAATGAAAAACTGTTTTTT.